Following are 4 T cell receptor beta chains from one sample sequenced in a study of Ad26.COV2.S vaccination and SARS-CoV-2 variants. The treatment here: about 20 received Ad26.COV2.S at low or high dose, single or two shots; 5 received placebo; per-sample allocation not given. Collection of samples fell on day 63 after the first vaccine or placebo injection. The repertoire was sequenced with immunoSEQ multiplex PCR; TCRdb's copy has only in-frame clones and lacks some. In the table there are 350,000 to 500,000 clones, around 91% of which are singletons. Material: peripheral blood, obtained in a trial of Ad26.COV2.S vaccine versus placebo. These receptors were collected from a person aged 18-65 years who received the Ad26.COV2.S COVID-19 vaccine or a placebo.

The chain has TRBV19 and TRBJ2-7; 7 bases map to TRBD1. The CDR3 is 13 amino acids. Per germline, CDR1 LNHDA and CDR2 SQIVND (reference sequence). V shed 5 bases, J shed 4 bases, and the junction held 5 bases outside the gene matches. In DNA form, the CDR3 reads TGTGCCAGTAGTCCCCCCAGGGGGTACGAGCAGTACTTC. Its protein product is CASSPPRGYEQYF.

The chain joins TRBV18 to TRBJ2-1, with 11 bases matching TRBD2. This CDR3 is 15 amino acids long. The V gene end was trimmed by 3 bases and the J gene end by 8 bases; junction bases not matched to a gene: 6. Germline CDR1 is KGHSH and CDR2 is LQKENI. CDR3 nucleotide sequence: TGTGCCAGCTCACCCCCGGGACTAGCGGTCTATGAGCAGTTCTTC. The encoded protein is CASSPPGLAVYEQFF.

The CDR3 nucleotides read TGTGCCAGCAGCTTGGGGGGAGCGGAGTATCAGCCCCAGCATTTT. Translated: CASSLGGAEYQPQHF. J is TRBJ1-5 and V is TRBV5-5; no clear D gene. V gave up 0 bases and J gave up 5 bases, with 12 bases separating them. The germline gives CDR1 SGHKS, CDR2 YYEKEE (reference sequence). The CDR3 covers 15 residues. Combining the CDR3 with reference TRBV5-5 and TRBJ1-5 gives the whole variable domain DAGVTQSPTHLIKTRGQQVTLRCSPISGHKSVSWYQQVLGQGPQFIFQYYEKEERGRGNFPDRFSARQFPNYSSELNVNALLLGDSALYLCASSLGGAEYQPQHFGDGTRLSIL.

The rearrangement uses TRBV21-1 and TRBJ1-5; the table's D gene call, TRBD1, was not cross checked with the DNA. TRBV21-1 represents a pseudogene. The CDR3 loop spans 19 amino acids. The CDR3, as DNA: TGTGCCAGCAGCCACCCCAAGTCGACAGGGGGGGATAGCAATCAGCCCCAGCATTTT. This encodes CASSHPKSTGGDSNQPQHF.